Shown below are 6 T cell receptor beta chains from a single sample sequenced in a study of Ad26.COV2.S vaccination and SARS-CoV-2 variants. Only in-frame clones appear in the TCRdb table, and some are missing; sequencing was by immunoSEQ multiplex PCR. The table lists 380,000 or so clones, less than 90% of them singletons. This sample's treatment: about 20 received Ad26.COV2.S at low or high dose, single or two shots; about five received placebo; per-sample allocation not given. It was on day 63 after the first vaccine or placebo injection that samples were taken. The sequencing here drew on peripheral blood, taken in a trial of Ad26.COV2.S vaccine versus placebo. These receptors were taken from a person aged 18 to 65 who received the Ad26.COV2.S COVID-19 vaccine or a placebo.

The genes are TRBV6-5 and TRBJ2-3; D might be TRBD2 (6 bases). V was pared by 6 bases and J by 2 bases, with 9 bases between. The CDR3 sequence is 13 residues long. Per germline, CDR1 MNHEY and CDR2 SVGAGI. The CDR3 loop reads CASRRGVTDTQYF. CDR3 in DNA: TGTGCCAGCAGGCGGGGAGTCACAGATACGCAGTATTTT.

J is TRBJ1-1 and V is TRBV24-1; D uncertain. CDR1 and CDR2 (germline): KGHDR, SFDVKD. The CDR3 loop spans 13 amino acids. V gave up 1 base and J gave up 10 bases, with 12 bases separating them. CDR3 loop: CATSDFLGCVAFF. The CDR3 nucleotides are TGTGCCACCAGTGATTTCCTCGGCTGCGTAGCTTTCTTT.

CDR3 sequence: CASSPTRGSWPQHF. In nucleotides, the CDR3 is TGTGCCAGCTCACCCACCCGTGGGAGTTGGCCCCAGCATTTT. V and J are TRBV18 and TRBJ1-5; D is ambiguous. Germline lookup yields CDR1 KGHSH and CDR2 LQKENI. This CDR3 is built from 14 residues. The ends were cut back, 3 bases at V and 9 bases at J, with 15 bases in the middle.

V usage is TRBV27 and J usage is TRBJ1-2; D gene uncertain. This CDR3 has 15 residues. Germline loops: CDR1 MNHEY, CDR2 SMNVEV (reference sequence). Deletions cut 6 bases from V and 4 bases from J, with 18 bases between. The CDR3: CASSARDEPRYGYTF. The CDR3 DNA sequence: TGTGCCAGCAGCGCCAGAGACGAACCCCGCTATGGCTACACCTTC.

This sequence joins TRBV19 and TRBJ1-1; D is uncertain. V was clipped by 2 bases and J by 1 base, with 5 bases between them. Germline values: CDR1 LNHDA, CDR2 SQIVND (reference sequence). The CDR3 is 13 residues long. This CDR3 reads CASSIPANTEAFF. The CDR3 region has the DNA TGTGCCAGTAGTATACCGGCGAACACTGAAGCTTTCTTT.

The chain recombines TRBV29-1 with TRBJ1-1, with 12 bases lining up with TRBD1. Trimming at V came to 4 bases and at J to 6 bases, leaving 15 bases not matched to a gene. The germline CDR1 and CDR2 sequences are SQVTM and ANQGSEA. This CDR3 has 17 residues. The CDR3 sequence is CSVASGTGGRGGAEAFF. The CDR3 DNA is TGCAGCGTTGCGTCCGGGACAGGGGGCAGAGGGGGCGCTGAAGCTTTCTTT.